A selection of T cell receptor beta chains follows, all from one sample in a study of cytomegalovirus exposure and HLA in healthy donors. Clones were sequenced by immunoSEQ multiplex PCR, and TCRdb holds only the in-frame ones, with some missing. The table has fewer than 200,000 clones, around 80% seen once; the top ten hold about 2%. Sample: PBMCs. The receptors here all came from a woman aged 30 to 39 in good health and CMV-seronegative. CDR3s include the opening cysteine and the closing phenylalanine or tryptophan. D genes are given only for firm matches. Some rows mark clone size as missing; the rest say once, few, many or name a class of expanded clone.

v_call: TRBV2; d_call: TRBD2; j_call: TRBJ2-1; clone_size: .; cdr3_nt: TGTGCCAGCAGCTTACTAGCGGGAGGTAGGAATGAGCAGTTCTTC; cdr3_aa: CASSLLAGGRNEQFF
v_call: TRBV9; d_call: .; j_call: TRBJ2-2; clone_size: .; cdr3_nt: TGTGCCAGCCACCAGCGGGCAGTACAAACCGGGGAGCTGTTTTTT; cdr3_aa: CASHQRAVQTGELFF
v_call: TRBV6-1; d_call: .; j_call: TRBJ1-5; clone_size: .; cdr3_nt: TGTGCCAGCAGTGATGGGCAGGGCCGGAGTCAGCCCCAGCATTTT; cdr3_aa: CASSDGQGRSQPQHF
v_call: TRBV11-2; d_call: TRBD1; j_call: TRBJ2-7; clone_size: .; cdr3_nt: TGTGCCAGCAGCGCTACAGGGGCCTACGAGCAGTACTTC; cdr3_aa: CASSATGAYEQYF
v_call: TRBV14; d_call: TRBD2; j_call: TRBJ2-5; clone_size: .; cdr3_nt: TGTGCCAGCAGCAGAGATTGGGGGACTAGCGGATTTAAAGAGACCCAGTACTTC; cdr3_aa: CASSRDWGTSGFKETQYF
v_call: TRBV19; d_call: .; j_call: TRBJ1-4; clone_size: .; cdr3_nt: TGTGCCAGTAATACACCCAGGGGACCAACTGAAAAACTGTTTTTT; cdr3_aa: CASNTPRGPTEKLFF
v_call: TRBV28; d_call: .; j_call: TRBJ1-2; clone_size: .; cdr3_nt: TGTGCCAGCAGTTTCCCCGGGGGCTACACCTTC; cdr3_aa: CASSFPGGYTF
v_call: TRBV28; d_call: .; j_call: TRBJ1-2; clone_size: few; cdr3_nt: TGTGCCAGCAGTTTCAGGGGCCAATTCTATGGCTACACCTTC; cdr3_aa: CASSFRGQFYGYTF
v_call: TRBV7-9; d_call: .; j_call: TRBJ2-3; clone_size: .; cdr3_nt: TGTGCCAGCAGCCCGGGAGCCACAGATACGCAGTATTTT; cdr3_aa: CASSPGATDTQYF
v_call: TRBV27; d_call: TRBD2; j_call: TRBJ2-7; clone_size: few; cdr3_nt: TGTGCCAGCGGGGAGGGGCGAAGACTCTACGAGCAGTACTTC; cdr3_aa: CASGEGRRLYEQYF
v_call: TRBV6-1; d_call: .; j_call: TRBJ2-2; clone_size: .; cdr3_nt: TGTGCCAGCAGTGCTACGAGCACCGGGGAGCTGTTTTTT; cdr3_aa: CASSATSTGELFF
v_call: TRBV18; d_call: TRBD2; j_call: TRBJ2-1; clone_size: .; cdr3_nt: TGTGCCAGCTCATGGACTAGCGGTTACAATGAGCAGTTCTTC; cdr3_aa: CASSWTSGYNEQFF
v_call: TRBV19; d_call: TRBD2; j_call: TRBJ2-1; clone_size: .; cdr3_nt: TGTGCCAGTAGTTCGCTACTAGCGGGAGGCTCCTACAATGAGCAGTTCTTC; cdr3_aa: CASSSLLAGGSYNEQFF
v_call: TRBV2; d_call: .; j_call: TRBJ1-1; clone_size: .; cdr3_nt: TGTGCCAGCACCGGGCGGGGGGCTATGAGGGAAGCTTTCTTT; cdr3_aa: CASTGRGAMREAFF
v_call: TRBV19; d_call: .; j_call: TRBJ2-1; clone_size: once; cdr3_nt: TGTGCCACACGAGGTTCCGGCTACAATGAGCAGTTCTTC; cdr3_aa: CATRGSGYNEQFF
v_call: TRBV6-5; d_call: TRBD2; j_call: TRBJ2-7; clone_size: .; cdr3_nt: TGTGCCAGCAGGAAACTAGCGGCCCTCTACGAGCAGTACTTC; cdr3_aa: CASRKLAALYEQYF
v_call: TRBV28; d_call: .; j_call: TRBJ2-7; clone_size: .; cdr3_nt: TGTGCCAGCAGTTTTGCAAACCCCTCCTACGAGCAGTACTTC; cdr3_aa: CASSFANPSYEQYF
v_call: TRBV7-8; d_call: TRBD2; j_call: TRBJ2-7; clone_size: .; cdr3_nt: TGTGCCAGCAGCTTAGGGGGACTAGCGGGGATAATCTACCCCTACGAGCAGTACTTC; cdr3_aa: CASSLGGLAGIIYPYEQYF
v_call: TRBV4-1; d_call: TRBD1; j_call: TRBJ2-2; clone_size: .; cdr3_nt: TGCGCCAGCAGCGACAGGGGCAACACCGGGGAGCTGTTTTTT; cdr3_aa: CASSDRGNTGELFF
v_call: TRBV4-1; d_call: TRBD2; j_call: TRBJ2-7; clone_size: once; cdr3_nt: TGCGCCAGCAGCCAAGGCGGGGGGGCCGAGCAGTACTTC; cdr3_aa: CASSQGGGAEQYF
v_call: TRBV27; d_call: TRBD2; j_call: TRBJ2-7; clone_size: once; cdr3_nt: TGTGCCAGCAGTTCTGACAGTACTAGCGGCGAGCAGTACTTC; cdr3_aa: CASSSDSTSGEQYF
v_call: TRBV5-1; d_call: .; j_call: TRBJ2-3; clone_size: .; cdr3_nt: TGCGCCAGCAGCTTGAACAGGGAAAAAGGAGAGTATTTT; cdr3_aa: CASSLNREKGEYF
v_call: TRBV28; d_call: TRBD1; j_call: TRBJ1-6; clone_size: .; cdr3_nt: TGTGCCAGCAGTTTACCCGACAGGGCTTTCTCACCCCTCCACTTT; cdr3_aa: CASSLPDRAFSPLHF
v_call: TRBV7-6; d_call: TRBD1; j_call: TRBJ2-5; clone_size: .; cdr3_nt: TGTGCCAGCAGCTTACACCCCCGACGGGACAGGCGCCAAGAGACCCAGTACTTC; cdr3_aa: CASSLHPRRDRRQETQYF
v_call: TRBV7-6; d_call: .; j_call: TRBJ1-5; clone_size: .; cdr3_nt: TGTGCCAGCAGCGCCAACCTCGGGGTCAATCAGCCCCAGCATTTT; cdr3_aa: CASSANLGVNQPQHF
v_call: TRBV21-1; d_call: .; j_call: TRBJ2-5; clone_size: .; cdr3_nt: TGTGCCAGCAGCGGTCCCGGACAGGGACTCCCGCAAGAGACCCAGTACTTC; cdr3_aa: CASSGPGQGLPQETQYF
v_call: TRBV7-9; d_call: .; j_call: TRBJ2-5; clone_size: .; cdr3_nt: TGTGCCAGCAGCCACCGGAGGCGGCGGGAAGAGACCCAGTACTTC; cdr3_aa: CASSHRRRREETQYF
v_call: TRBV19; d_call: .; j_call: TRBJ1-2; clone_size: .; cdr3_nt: TGTGCCAGTAGCCCAGGGAGGAACTATGGCTACACCTTC; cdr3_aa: CASSPGRNYGYTF
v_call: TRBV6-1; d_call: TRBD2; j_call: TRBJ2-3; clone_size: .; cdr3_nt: TGTGCCAGCAGTGGGACGGGAGGGCCGGTAGATACGCAGTATTTT; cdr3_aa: CASSGTGGPVDTQYF
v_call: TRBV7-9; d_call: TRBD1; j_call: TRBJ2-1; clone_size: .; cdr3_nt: TGTGCCAGCATGCAAAACGGAGGGGGACAGGGGAATGAGCAGTTCTTC; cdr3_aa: CASMQNGGGQGNEQFF
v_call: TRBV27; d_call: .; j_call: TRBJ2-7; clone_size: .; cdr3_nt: TGTGCCAGCAGTCCCCCCGGGGTGTACGAGCAGTACTTC; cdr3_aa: CASSPPGVYEQYF
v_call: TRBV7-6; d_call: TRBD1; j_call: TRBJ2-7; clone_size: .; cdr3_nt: TGTGCCAGCAGCCGATTCACCTTTGGGACAGGGCAGTCCGAGCAGTACTTC; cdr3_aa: CASSRFTFGTGQSEQYF
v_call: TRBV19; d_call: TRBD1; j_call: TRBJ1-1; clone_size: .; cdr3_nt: TGTGCCAGTAGCTTTGACAGGGTTAATCCTGAAGCTTTCTTT; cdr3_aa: CASSFDRVNPEAFF
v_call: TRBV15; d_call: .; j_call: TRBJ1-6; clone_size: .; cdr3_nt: TGTGCCACCAGCAGAGATACGGGGGGCAATTCACCCCTCCACTTT; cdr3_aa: CATSRDTGGNSPLHF
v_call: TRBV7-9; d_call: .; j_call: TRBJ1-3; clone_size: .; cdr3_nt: TGTGCCAGCAGTTGGGCCGGACAGAGAGAAACTGGAAACACCATATATTTT; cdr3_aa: CASSWAGQRETGNTIYF
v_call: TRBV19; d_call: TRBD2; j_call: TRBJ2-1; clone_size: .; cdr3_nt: TGTGCCAGTAGGTGGCTAGCGGGGGGGAGTGAGCAGTTCTTC; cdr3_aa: CASRWLAGGSEQFF
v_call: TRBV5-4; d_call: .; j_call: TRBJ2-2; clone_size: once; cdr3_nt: TGTGCCAGCAGCTTGGCTGAGGCGAGAGGATCCGGGGAGCTGTTTTTT; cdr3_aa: CASSLAEARGSGELFF
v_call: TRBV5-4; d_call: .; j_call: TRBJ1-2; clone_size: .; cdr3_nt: TGTGCCAGCAGCTCTGGGGCTAATGGCTACACCTTC; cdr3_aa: CASSSGANGYTF
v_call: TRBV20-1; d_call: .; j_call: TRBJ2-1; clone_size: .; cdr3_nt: TGCAGTGCTAGAGCCGGGGTAGAACCGTTCTTC; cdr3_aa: CSARAGVEPFF
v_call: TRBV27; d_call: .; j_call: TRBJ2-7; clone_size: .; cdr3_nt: TGTGCCAGCAGTTTGGCTGACAGCTCCTACGAGCAGTACTTC; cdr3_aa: CASSLADSSYEQYF
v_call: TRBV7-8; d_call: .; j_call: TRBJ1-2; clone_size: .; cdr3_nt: TGTGCCAGCAGCTTAGACCCCGGACTTGGCTACACCTTC; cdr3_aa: CASSLDPGLGYTF
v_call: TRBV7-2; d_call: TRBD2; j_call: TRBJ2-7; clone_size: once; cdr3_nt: TGTGCCAGCAGCTCCACCGGGGGGGGAAACTCCTACGAGCAGTACTTC; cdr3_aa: CASSSTGGGNSYEQYF
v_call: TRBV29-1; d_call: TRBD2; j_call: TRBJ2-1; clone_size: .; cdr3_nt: TGCAGCGGTGAGCGGGAGCTCCGCAATGAGCAGTTCTTC; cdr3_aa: CSGERELRNEQFF
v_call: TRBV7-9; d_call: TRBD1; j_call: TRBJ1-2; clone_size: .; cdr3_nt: TGTGCCAGCAGCTTAACCTGGGACAGGGGTTATGGCTACACCTTC; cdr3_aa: CASSLTWDRGYGYTF
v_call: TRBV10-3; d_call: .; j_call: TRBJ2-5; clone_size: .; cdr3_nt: TGTGCCATCAGTGAGCCTCTCCGAGGGACCCAGTACTTC; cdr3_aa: CAISEPLRGTQYF
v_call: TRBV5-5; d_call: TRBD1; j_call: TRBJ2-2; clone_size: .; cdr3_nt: TGTGCCAGCAGCTTGGGGGGACAGCCGACGAACACCGGGGAGCTGTTTTTT; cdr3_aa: CASSLGGQPTNTGELFF
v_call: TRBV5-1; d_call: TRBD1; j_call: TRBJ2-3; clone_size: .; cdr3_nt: TGCGCCAGCAGCTTGGGACAGGGAATTAACACAGATACGCAGTATTTT; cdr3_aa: CASSLGQGINTDTQYF
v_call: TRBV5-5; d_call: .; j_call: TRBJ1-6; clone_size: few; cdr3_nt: TGTGCCAGCAGCAGACCACAGGGTCGCGGTTCACCCCTCCACTTT; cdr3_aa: CASSRPQGRGSPLHF
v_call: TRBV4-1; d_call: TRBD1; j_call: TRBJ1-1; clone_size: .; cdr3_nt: TGCGCCAGCAGCCAGACAGGGAAGACTGAAGCTTTCTTT; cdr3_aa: CASSQTGKTEAFF
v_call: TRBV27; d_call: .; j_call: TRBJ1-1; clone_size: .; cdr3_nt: TGTGCCAGCAGTCCGGGGTGGGTCCGGAACACTGAAGCTTTCTTT; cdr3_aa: CASSPGWVRNTEAFF
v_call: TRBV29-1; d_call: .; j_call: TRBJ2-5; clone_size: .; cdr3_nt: TGCAGCACAGGAGAGACCCAGTACTTC; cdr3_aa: CSTGETQYF
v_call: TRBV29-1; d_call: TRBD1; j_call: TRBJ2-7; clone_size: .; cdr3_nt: TGCAGCGTTGAAGGGACAGGGACGTACGAGCAGTACTTC; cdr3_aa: CSVEGTGTYEQYF